This paragraph covers one T cell receptor beta chain sequence. Time point reported: baseline pretreatment blood. Treatment denoted: 15 Gy SBRT to primary tumor, nephrectomy 4 weeks later. The data derive from a study of radiation and T cells in renal cell carcinoma. Trimming left V 6 bases short and J 7 bases short, with 18 bases between. Germline V CDR1 and CDR2: GTSNPN, SVGIG (reference sequence). This CDR3 has 14 residues. Clones were sequenced by immunoSEQ multiplex PCR, and TCRdb holds only the in-frame ones, with some missing. The profile covers under 55,000 clones, with roughly 83% appearing a single time and about a third taken by the ten largest.

The sequence derives from a woman between 65 and 79 years old with renal cell carcinoma. The J gene is TRBJ1-4, the V gene TRBV30; D is perhaps TRBD1 (5 bases). The sample consisted of blood, taken from a patient whose treatment included radiotherapy and nephrectomy. The CDR3 coding sequence is TGTGCCTGCCACACGCGGGGGTTGGGTGAAAAACTGTTTTTT. This encodes CACHTRGLGEKLFF.